The 17 T cell receptor beta chains below come from one sample, sequenced in a study of cytomegalovirus exposure and HLA in healthy donors. With 60 Vbeta and 13 Jbeta primers, the PCR was carried out. Assay: immunoSEQ multiplex PCR; the TCRdb copy retains only in-frame clones and omits some. The sample has some 150,000 clones, about 64% seen once. The sample taken for sequencing was PBMCs. Every receptor here comes from a woman aged 60-75 years in good health and CMV-seropositive.

V and J are TRBV7-8 and TRBJ1-4; possibly TRBD1 for D (5 bases). V gave up 0 bases and J gave up 7 bases, with 15 bases separating them. Germline lookup yields CDR1 SGHVS and CDR2 FQNEAQ. CDR3 size: 16 residues. The CDR3 loop is CASSLAPGYGVEKLFF. The CDR3 DNA reads as TGTGCCAGCAGCTTAGCGCCAGGGTATGGTGTTGAAAAACTGTTTTTT.

The rearrangement joins TRBV7-2 to TRBJ2-7, with TRBD2 identical over 7 bases. Germline CDR1 and CDR2: SGHTA and FQGNSA. The J segment lost 2 bases and the V segment lost 5 bases, leaving 9 bases of the junction unmatched. The length of the CDR3 is 15 residues. CDR3 nucleotide sequence: TGTGCCAGCAGCGACAAGGGACTACTTCCCTACGAGCAGTACTTC. This codes for CASSDKGLLPYEQYF.

V gene TRBV7-9 combines with J gene TRBJ2-4, with 10 bases lining up with TRBD2. The V gene end was trimmed by 4 bases and the J gene end by 2 bases; junction bases not matched to a gene: 11. CDR1 and CDR2 from the germline V gene are SEHNR and FQNEAQ (reference sequence). The CDR3 is made up of 18 amino acids. The CDR3 spells CASSSGGASGSSKNIQYF. In DNA, the CDR3 is TGTGCCAGCAGCTCGGGGGGGGCTAGCGGGAGTTCCAAAAACATTCAGTACTTC.

The V gene is TRBV7-6, the J gene TRBJ2-5, with 10 bases fitting TRBD2. This CDR3 comprises 15 residues. After removal of 2 bases from V and 2 bases from J, the junction contained 2 bases not matched to a gene. Germline V gives CDR1 SGHVS, CDR2 FNYEAQ. The CDR3 here is CASSLLAGEQETQYF. The CDR3, as DNA: TGTGCCAGCAGCTTACTAGCGGGAGAACAAGAGACCCAGTACTTC.

This clone was recorded a few times. Here the CDR3 DNA reads TGTGCCAGCAGCTTGGGGACAGGGGGTACAGATACGCAGTATTTT. Protein sequence: CASSLGTGGTDTQYF. The chain combines TRBV5-5 with TRBJ2-3; 10 bases agree with TRBD1. The CDR3 totals 15 residues. Trimming cost V 0 bases and J 3 bases; bases outside gene matches: 1. CDR1 and CDR2 (germline): SGHKS, YYEKEE (reference sequence).

The gene calls are TRBV7-2 and TRBJ2-1; D not resolved. Trimming left V 5 bases short and J 9 bases short, with 14 bases between. This CDR3 has 13 amino acids. From germline, CDR1 is SGHTA and CDR2 FQGNSA. CDR3 bases: TGTGCCAGCAGCCTAAGTGGTTATTCTGAGCAGTTCTTC. Its protein product is CASSLSGYSEQFF.

The chain joins TRBV28 to TRBJ2-2; TRBD2 matches at 8 bases. Germline loops: CDR1 MDHEN, CDR2 SYDVKM. Unmatched junction bases numbered 18, after V lost 2 bases and J lost 7 bases. The CDR3 has 19 residues. The CDR3 bases are TGTGCCAGCAGTTTACCGGGGGGTCTGGCGGGAGGCCGGGTCGGGGAGCTGTTTTTT. It yields the protein CASSLPGGLAGGRVGELFF.

This chain uses TRBV28 with TRBJ1-5; TRBD1 might be the D (5 bases). The CDR3 extends over 16 amino acids. Germline V CDR1 and CDR2: MDHEN, SYDVKM. V was shortened by 4 bases and J by 0 bases, with 13 bases between the two germline ends. Here the CDR3 reads CASSSLQVNSNQPQHF. The CDR3 DNA reads as TGTGCCAGCAGTTCGTTACAGGTGAATAGCAATCAGCCCCAGCATTTT.

This rearrangement joins TRBV7-9 to TRBJ2-7; the match to TRBD2 covers 12 bases. The J segment lost 5 bases and the V segment lost 5 bases, leaving 10 bases of the junction unmatched. CDR1 is SEHNR, CDR2 FQNEAQ, per germline (reference sequence). The CDR3 contains 16 residues. The CDR3 protein is CASSPRTSGNVDEQYF. For the CDR3, the DNA is TGTGCCAGCAGCCCGCGGACTAGCGGGAACGTGGACGAGCAGTACTTC.

The chain has TRBV6-1 and TRBJ1-2; maybe TRBD1 (5 bases). The V end lost 0 bases, the J end lost 1 base, and 9 bases lay between the germline ends. CDR3 length: 15 residues. CDR1 is MNHNS and CDR2 is SASEGT in the germline V gene. The CDR3: CASSEAGGSNYGYTF. CDR3 bases: TGTGCCAGCAGTGAAGCCGGGGGTAGTAACTATGGCTACACCTTC.

A single count supports this clone. The rearrangement joins TRBV5-4 to TRBJ2-5, with 15 positions matching TRBD2. Germline V gene sequence: CDR1 SGHNT, CDR2 YYREEE (reference sequence). The V and J ends lost 3 bases and 5 bases, in that order; junction bases with no gene match: 8. This CDR3 spans 17 amino acids. This chain's CDR3 is CASSSPGLAGGGETQYF. CDR3 DNA sequence: TGTGCCAGCAGCTCTCCGGGACTAGCGGGAGGTGGTGAGACCCAGTACTTC.

V is TRBV5-1 and J is TRBJ2-1; no firm D call. The V and J ends lost 4 bases and 0 bases respectively, with 14 bases between them. This CDR3 is built from 16 residues. In germline, CDR1 is SGHRS, CDR2 YFSETQ. CDR3 in amino acids: CASSPENGNSYNEQFF. CDR3 DNA sequence: TGCGCCAGCAGCCCCGAGAATGGTAACTCCTACAATGAGCAGTTCTTC.

This chain joins TRBV19 and TRBJ1-2; 9 bases match TRBD1. V shed 5 bases and J 0 bases; nucleotides not matched to a gene: 4. The CDR3 sequence is 15 residues long. The germline gives CDR1 LNHDA, CDR2 SQIVND (reference sequence). The CDR3 nucleotides read TGTGCCAGTAGTCTAGGACAGGGGCCTAACTATGGCTACACCTTC. Its translation is CASSLGQGPNYGYTF.

This clone has a handful of counts. The rearrangement links TRBV4-2 to TRBJ2-5; the D gene is possibly TRBD2 (6 bases). The tail of the sequence fits TRBJ2-7 better, so the J call may be wrong. The V gene's germline CDR1 is LGHNA and CDR2 YNFKEQ. This CDR3 region has 16 residues. The CDR3 loop reads CASSHQMTGEGYEQYF. CDR3 nucleotide sequence: TGTGCCAGCAGCCACCAGATGACGGGAGAGGGCTACGAGCAGTACTTC.

The chain joins TRBV21-1 to TRBJ2-7; TRBD1 is the table's D call and was not checked against the DNA. TRBV21-1 corresponds to a pseudogene. The CDR3 has 14 amino acids. CDR3 amino acids: CASSNEDSSYEQYF. For the CDR3, the DNA is TGTGCCAGCAGCAATGAGGACAGCAGTTACGAGCAGTACTTC.

The chain carries TRBV15 and TRBJ2-5, with D possibly TRBD2 on 6 matching bases. Germline CDR1 LNHNV, CDR2 YYDKDF (reference sequence). V was cut by 4 bases and J by 1 base, with 10 bases left in between. The CDR3 extends over 14 amino acids. The CDR3 coding sequence is TGTGCCACCAGCATTGGCGGGGTCCAAGAGACCCAGTACTTC. It yields the protein CATSIGGVQETQYF.

This clone was counted between two and nine times. The chain carries TRBV9 and TRBJ2-5; D may be TRBD1 (6 bases). With 4 bases removed from V and 4 bases from J, the gap between germline ends came to 20 bases. Germline V CDR1 and CDR2: SGDLS, YYNGEE. The length of the CDR3 is 16 residues. CDR3 nucleotide sequence: TGTGCCAGCAGCTCCGAGCAGGGGACAACGGGAGAGACCCAGTACTTC. It encodes CASSSEQGTTGETQYF.